The source of this TCR beta chain is a study of OX40 agonist ivuxolimab in advanced cancers. Overall study findings and caveats: Expanded peripheral T cell antigen specificity was not determined. The CD4+ and CD8+ T cells in the blood had expanded clonally by week 6 at 0.1 to 3.0 mg/kg.

Concerning this clone itself: The antigen is undetermined.

Blood specimens came from baseline, cycle 4 day 1, and cycle 7 day 1. Germline CDR1 reads KGHSH; CDR2 reads LQKENI. The CDR3 has 17 amino acids. V lost 6 bases, J lost 4 bases, and 17 bases stayed unmatched. Generated by immunoSEQ multiplex PCR, the TCRdb table keeps only in-frame clones and is missing some. The data contain about 79,000 clones, less than 95% of them singletons. The sequence was collected from an adult with an advanced solid tumor such as melanoma, head and neck, liver or kidney cancer. Sequenced material: CD4+ or CD8+ T cells sorted from blood, taken in a trial of the OX40 agonist ivuxolimab. This chain connects TRBV18 to TRBJ2-5, with 7 bases that match TRBD1. CDR3 sequence (DNA): TGTGCCAGCTCGAAACGGGACAGCCGGAATCTGGGAGAGACCCAGTACTTC. Its translation is CASSKRDSRNLGETQYF.